Included here is one T cell receptor (beta chain) sequence, with context. This clonotype was observed a few times. What antigen it recognizes has not been identified. No much larger clonotype is one base removed from it; base qualities were not supplied. Libraries were prepared through RACE. Sequencing was performed on a NextSeq 500. Library preparation attached unique molecular identifiers to individual cDNA molecules for quantitative, reproducible TCR counting. Both TCR alpha and TCR beta chains were sequenced from each blood RNA sample. Turning to the authors' computational methods: Samples had a median of 95,638 TCRs, with a range from about 23,224 to 700,000. V, J and CDR3 annotation of the TCR reads was carried out using the Decombinator software suite. Every sample was subsampled to the same number of TCRs (28,000) for the PS versus PT1 abundance plots. TCRs were defined as expanded if absent before sensitization and observed at least eight times at the 2-week time point. TCRdb handled the public reads itself, with Q25 trimming in fastp and clone calling in MiXCR, and kept productive beta chains. CDR3 protein sequences are deduplicated, and each keeps its most common genes and DNA. V and J calls and clone size were set by TCRdb, not the authors. The sample data list roughly 120,000 distinct CDR3 sequences, and over 10% of these were observed just once. Clones ranked in the top ten supply 1.4% of the sample.

This sample is drawn from a study of human T cells and chemical hapten exposure (dated by TCRdb to the early 2020s). Concerning the study at large: For sensitization, 2% DPC in acetone was applied to a roughly 2 cm by roughly 2 cm area of upper inner arm skin. Twenty-nine alopecia patients provided blood for TCR sequencing at one to four time points (pre-sensitization, 2, 6 and 24 weeks). Patch testing was done on the upper back using Finn chambers containing 0.01% DPC, and results were scored after 6 days according to International Contact Dermatitis Research Group standards. Throughout the roughly 23-week study period, patients were also given weekly therapeutic DPC doses on the scalp. Blood samples were taken from patients before sensitization (week 0) and at 2, 6 and about 24 weeks after DPC sensitization. The patient cohort, mostly female, included alopecia areata with under or over 50% scalp involvement, alopecia totalis and alopecia universalis. Peripheral blood TCR repertoire changes were tracked in vivo in alopecia patients during primary and secondary sensitization to the hapten diphenylcyclopropenone (DPC). Libraries were pooled for sequencing, and per-sample TCR yields varied mainly because of small differences in library volumes within the pool. Paper-wide results and their limitations: Significantly more large CDR3 similarity clusters were formed by expanded TCRs than by pre-sensitization or healthy control sets, consistent with antigen-driven responses. After repeated subsampling, the strength of the expansion versus patch-test correlation and the threshold at which it became significant changed. Because all patients had alopecia, a presumed autoimmune disease, the immune response of the patients might differ from that of healthy individuals. DPC sensitization did not change the number of TCRs with a frequency above 1 in 1000, and there was no evidence of changes in global repertoire structure. Patch test score was positively correlated with the number of PT1 expanded TCRs, with significance at thresholds 8, 16 and 32 but not at 4.

The intended sense of this specimen's time point label: patch test 1, 2 weeks after DPC sensitization. The treatment or condition label on this specimen signifies: therapeutic diphenylcyclopropenone sensitization with weekly scalp DPC. At each patch-test visit, blood was drawn before the patch test was applied. To be eligible, patients had to be aged 18 to 70, diagnosed with alopecia and judged suitable for DPC therapy, while pregnant patients were excluded. Unfractionated whole blood was collected in Tempus Blood RNA tubes, and total RNA was extracted from that blood. V is reduced by 1 base and J by 1 base, leaving a spacing of 8 bases between them. The CDR3 holds 15 amino acids from the cysteine to the phenylalanine. The DNA shown is the 45-base CDR3, in frame from base 1.

This clonotype was obtained from a woman between 45 and 60 years old with alopecia areata. Some clones in this sample may be carry-over from other donors' samples. Recombination linked TRBV12-3 or TRBV12-4 to TRBJ2-1; the D gene cannot be named for sure. The specimen comprised whole blood, sampled in connection with sensitization to the hapten diphenylcyclopropenone (DPC). The base sequence is TGTGCCAGCAGTTTAGAGGGCAGGTCCTACAATGAGCAGTTCTTC. Its protein reads: CASSLEGRSYNEQFF.